This T cell receptor beta chain was sequenced in a study of T-cell reconstitution after alpha-beta-depleted transplantation in children. Preparation of the TCRbeta library used unique molecular identifiers. TCRdb recomputed calls from the PCR reads with MiXCR, one row per CDR3 protein. The table shows more than 450,000 distinct CDR3 sequences, with approximately 20% occurring only once. The length of the CDR3 is 15 residues. Germline V lookup: CDR1 DFQATT, CDR2 SNEGSKA (reference sequence). The J segment lost 5 bases and the V segment lost 1 base, leaving 8 bases of the junction unmatched. The chain recombines TRBV20-1 with TRBJ2-7, with 10 nucleotides matching TRBD2. The receptor's source is a human donor who donated a stem cell graft to a child with acute lymphoblastic leukemia. The material was PBMCs from the stem cell graft donor, obtained from the stem cell graft. The CDR3: CSARAPGLAQNEQYF. CDR3 bases: TGCAGTGCTAGAGCCCCGGGACTAGCGCAAAACGAGCAGTACTTC.